Reported below is one T cell receptor (beta chain). As yet, its antigen is unknown. The CDR3 loop spans 13 amino acids. V dropped 6 bases and J dropped 4 bases, with 12 bases sitting between them. CDR1 MRHNA and CDR2 SNTAGT come from the germline V gene. The sample comes from a study of TIL therapy for anti-PD-1-resistant metastatic lung cancer. Turning to the study itself: Tumors were harvested before any PD-1/PD-L1 blockade. Study-level points and caveats: TIL clonotype persistence in blood showed no apparent association with response. Treatment-naive, never-smoker and oncogene-addicted patients were overrepresented in this highly selected cohort.

Documented time point: pre-treatment sample, taken before nivolumab and TIL therapy. The immunoSEQ assay was v3. Survey-level samples got roughly 1.9 million read pairs; deep-level samples got roughly 4.5-6.5 million. Clones were read by immunoSEQ multiplex PCR, and TCRdb kept only the in-frame ones, dropping some. The top ten clones hold around 4.8% of a sample with about 52,000 clones, approximately 79% of them seen once. The receptor's source is a woman aged 30-79 years with non-small cell lung cancer. The V gene is TRBV6-4, the J gene TRBJ1-2; the D is unclear. The sample was blood, taken at baseline. The CDR3 loop reads CASSQDFGYGYTF. CDR3 bases: TGTGCCAGCAGCCAGGATTTCGGCTATGGCTACACCTTC.